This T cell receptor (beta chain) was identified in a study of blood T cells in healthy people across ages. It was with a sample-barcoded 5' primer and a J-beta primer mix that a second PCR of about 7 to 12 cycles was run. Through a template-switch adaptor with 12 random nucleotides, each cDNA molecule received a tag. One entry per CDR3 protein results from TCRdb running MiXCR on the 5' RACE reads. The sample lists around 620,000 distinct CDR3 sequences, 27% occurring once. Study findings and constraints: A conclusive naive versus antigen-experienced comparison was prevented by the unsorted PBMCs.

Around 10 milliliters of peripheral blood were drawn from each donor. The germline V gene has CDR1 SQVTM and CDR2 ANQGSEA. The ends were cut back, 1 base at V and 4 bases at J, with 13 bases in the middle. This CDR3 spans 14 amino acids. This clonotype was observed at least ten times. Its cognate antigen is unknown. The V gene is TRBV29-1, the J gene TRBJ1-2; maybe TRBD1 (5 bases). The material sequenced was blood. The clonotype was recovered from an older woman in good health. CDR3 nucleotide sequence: TGCAGCGTTGAAGGGGCCAGGGAAGGCTATGGCTACACCTTC. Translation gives CSVEGAREGYGYTF.